The rows below give T cell receptor beta chains drawn from one sample of a study of T cell repertoires in ileal Crohn's disease. The protocol was immunoSEQ multiplex PCR, while the TCRdb copy is restricted to in-frame clones and leaves out a portion. The table includes over 7,500 clones, less than 85% detected once. The sample comprised ileal tissue. These TCRs come from an adult with Crohn's disease. CDR3s include the opening cysteine and the closing phenylalanine or tryptophan. The D gene is left open where the match is weak. Clone sizes are given selectively: once, few, many, or a class where the clone is expanded.

>TRBJ1-2|NA|TRBV27|NA
CASSWSGGTYGYTF
>TRBJ2-1|NA|TRBV6-5|once
CASSRGNNEQFF
>TRBJ1-5|TRBD1|TRBV6-6|NA
CASSDRGGQPQHF
>TRBJ2-6|NA|TRBV27|NA
CASSLLGGAFGANVLTF
>TRBJ1-5|NA|TRBV27|NA
CASSLQGLGNQPQHF
>TRBJ2-7|TRBD1|TRBV7-6|NA
CASSLGTASYEQYF
>TRBJ2-6|TRBD2|TRBV7-9|NA
CASSGSGRSLSGANVLTF
>TRBJ2-5|TRBD1|TRBV9|NA
CASSPRGRTAQETQYF
>TRBJ2-7|TRBD1|TRBV5-8|NA
CASSLRDSYEQYF
>TRBJ2-3|TRBD2|TRBV4-1|NA
CASSQGLAGARDTQYF
>TRBJ1-1|NA|TRBV2|NA
CASSESRAPTTEAFF
>TRBJ1-1|NA|TRBV19|NA
CASNMNTEAFF
>TRBJ2-7|NA|TRBV28|once
CASSSATTHSAYEQYF
>TRBJ1-5|TRBD1|TRBV19|NA
CASSLWTGRSNQPQHF
>TRBJ1-2|NA|TRBV6-1|few
CASSEELTLYGYTF
>TRBJ2-1|TRBD2|TRBV10-3|NA
CAISELSSGRKRGEQFF
>TRBJ2-7|TRBD1|TRBV27|NA
CASSSTRGTGGYEQYF
>TRBJ2-1|TRBD2|TRBV2|NA
CASRDVAGGRNEQFF
>TRBJ1-1|TRBD1|TRBV20-1|few
CSAMAGGPAFF
>TRBJ2-7|TRBD1|TRBV2|NA
CASSEGRGPTYEQYF
>TRBJ2-1|NA|TRBV5-4|NA
CASSLAGFGNEQFF
>TRBJ1-6|NA|TRBV5-4|NA
CASSPLVNSPLHF
>TRBJ2-7|NA|TRBV5-6|NA
CASSFRDTPLEQYF
>TRBJ2-1|TRBD2|TRBV6-6|NA
CASSYSIGTSSHEQFF
>TRBJ2-3|TRBD2|TRBV4-2|NA
CASSLSGAGGPFSTDTQYF
>TRBJ1-3|NA|TRBV4-2|NA
CASSPRQVGASGNTIYF
>TRBJ2-3|TRBD1|TRBV6-1|NA
CASRAGGIDTQYF
>TRBJ1-2|TRBD1|TRBV5-1|NA
CASSFSGTGNGYTF
>TRBJ1-1|NA|TRBV5-1|NA
CASSLTGRNTEAFF
>TRBJ1-4|NA|TRBV7-2|NA
CASSLEWGRGNEKLFF
>TRBJ1-4|NA|TRBV19|NA
CASSTGMKLFF
>TRBJ1-5|NA|TRBV19|few
CASRQGSNQPQHF
>TRBJ2-5|TRBD2|TRBV4-1|NA
CASSQELAGQETQYF
>TRBJ1-1|NA|TRBV7-9|NA
CASSLGPRGTEAFF
>TRBJ2-2|TRBD1|TRBV7-3|medium-sized
CASSLNGQGGTGELFF
>TRBJ2-3|NA|TRBV19|medium-sized
CASRETLTSTDTQYF
>TRBJ2-2|NA|TRBV7-9|NA
CASSLGLNTGELFF